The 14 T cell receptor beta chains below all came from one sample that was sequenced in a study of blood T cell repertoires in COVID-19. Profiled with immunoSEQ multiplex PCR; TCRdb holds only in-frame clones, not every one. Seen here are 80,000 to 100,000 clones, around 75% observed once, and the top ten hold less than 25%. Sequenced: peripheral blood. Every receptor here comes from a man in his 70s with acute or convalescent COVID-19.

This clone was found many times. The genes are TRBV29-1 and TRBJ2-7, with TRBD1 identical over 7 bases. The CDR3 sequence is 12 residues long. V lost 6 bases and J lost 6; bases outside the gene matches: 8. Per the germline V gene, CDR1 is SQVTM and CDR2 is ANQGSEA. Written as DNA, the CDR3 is TGCAGCGTGGGATACACAGGGGCCGAGCAGTACTTC. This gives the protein CSVGYTGAEQYF.

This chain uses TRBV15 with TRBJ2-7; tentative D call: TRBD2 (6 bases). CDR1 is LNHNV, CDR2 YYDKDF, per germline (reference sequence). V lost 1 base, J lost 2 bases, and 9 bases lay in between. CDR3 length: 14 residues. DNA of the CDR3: TGTGCCACCAGCAGAGGATCGGGGGCCTACGAGCAGTACTTC. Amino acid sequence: CATSRGSGAYEQYF. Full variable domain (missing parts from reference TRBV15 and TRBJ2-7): DAMVIQNPRYQVTQFGKPVTLSCSQTLNHNVMYWYQQKSSQAPKLLFHYYDKDFNNEADTPDNFQSRRPNTSFCFLDIRSPGLGDTAMYLCATSRGSGAYEQYFGPGTRLTVT.

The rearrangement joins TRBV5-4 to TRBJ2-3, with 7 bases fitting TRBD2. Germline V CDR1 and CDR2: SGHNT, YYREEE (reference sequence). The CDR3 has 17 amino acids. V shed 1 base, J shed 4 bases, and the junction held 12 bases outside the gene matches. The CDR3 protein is CASSLYQAGKGSDTQYF. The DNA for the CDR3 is TGTGCCAGCAGCTTGTATCAAGCGGGAAAGGGATCAGATACGCAGTATTTT.

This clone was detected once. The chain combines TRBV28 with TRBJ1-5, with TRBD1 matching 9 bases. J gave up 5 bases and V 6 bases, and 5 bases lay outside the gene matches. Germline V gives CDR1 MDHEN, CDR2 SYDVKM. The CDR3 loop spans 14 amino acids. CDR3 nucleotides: TGTGCCAGCAGGTATACAGGGGGCCATCAGCCCCAGCATTTT. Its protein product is CASRYTGGHQPQHF.

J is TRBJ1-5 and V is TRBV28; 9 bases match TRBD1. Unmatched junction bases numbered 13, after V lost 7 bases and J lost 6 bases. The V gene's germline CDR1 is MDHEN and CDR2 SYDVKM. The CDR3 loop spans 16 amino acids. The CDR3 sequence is CASTSLTGGWGQPQHF. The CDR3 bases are TGTGCCAGCACCTCACTCACAGGGGGCTGGGGTCAGCCCCAGCATTTT.

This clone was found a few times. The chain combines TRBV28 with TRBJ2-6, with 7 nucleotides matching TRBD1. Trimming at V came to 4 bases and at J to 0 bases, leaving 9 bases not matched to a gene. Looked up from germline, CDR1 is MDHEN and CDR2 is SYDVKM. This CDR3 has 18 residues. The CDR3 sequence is CASSSWGTALSGANVLTF. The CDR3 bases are TGTGCCAGCAGTTCTTGGGGGACAGCACTCTCTGGGGCCAACGTCCTGACTTTC. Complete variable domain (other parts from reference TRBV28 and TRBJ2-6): DVKVTQSSRYLVKRTGEKVFLECVQDMDHENMFWYRQDPGLGLRLIYFSYDVKMKEKGDIPEGYSVSREKKERFSLILESASTNQTSMYLCASSSWGTALSGANVLTFGAGSRLTVL.

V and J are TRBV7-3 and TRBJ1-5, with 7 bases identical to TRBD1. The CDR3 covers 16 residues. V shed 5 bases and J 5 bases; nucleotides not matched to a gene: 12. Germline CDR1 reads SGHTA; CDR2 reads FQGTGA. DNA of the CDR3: TGTGCCAGCAGCCCTTCCGGGACAGAATCTCATCAGCCCCAGCATTTT. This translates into CASSPSGTESHQPQHF.

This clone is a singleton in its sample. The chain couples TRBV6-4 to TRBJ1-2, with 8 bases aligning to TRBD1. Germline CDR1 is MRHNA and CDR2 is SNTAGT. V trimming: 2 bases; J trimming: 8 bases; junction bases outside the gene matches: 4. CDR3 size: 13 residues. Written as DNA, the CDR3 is TGTGCCAGCAGTGACGGGACAGGTCTCGGCTACACCTTC. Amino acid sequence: CASSDGTGLGYTF.

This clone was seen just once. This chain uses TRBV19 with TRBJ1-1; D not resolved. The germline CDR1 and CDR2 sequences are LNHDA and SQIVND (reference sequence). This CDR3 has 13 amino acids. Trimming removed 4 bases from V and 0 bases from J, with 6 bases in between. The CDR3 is CASSTGMNTEAFF. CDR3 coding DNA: TGTGCCAGTAGTACAGGAATGAACACTGAAGCTTTCTTT.

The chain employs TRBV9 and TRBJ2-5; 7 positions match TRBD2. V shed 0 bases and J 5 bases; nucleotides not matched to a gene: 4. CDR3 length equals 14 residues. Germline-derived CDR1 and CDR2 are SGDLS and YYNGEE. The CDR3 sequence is CASSVGGSRETQYF. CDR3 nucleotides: TGTGCCAGCAGCGTAGGCGGGAGTCGGGAGACCCAGTACTTC. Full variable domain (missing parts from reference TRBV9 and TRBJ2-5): DSGVTQTPKHLITATGQRVTLRCSPRSGDLSVYWYQQSLDQGLQFLIQYYNGEERAKGNILERFSAQQFPDLHSELNLSSLELGDSALYFCASSVGGSRETQYFGPGTRLLVL.

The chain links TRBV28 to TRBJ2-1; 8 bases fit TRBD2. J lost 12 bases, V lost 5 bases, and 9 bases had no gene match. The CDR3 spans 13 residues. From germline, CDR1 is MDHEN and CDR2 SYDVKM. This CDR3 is CASSGGTREGQFF. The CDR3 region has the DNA TGTGCCAGCAGTGGGGGCACACGGGAGGGGCAGTTCTTC.

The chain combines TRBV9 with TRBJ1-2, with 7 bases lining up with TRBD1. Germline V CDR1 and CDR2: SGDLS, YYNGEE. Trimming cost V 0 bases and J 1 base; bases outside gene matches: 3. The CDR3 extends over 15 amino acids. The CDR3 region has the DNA TGTGCCAGCAGCGTAGGGGACAGCGTTAACTATGGCTACACCTTC. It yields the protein CASSVGDSVNYGYTF. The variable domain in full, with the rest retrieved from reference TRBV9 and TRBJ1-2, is DSGVTQTPKHLITATGQRVTLRCSPRSGDLSVYWYQQSLDQGLQFLIQYYNGEERAKGNILERFSAQQFPDLHSELNLSSLELGDSALYFCASSVGDSVNYGYTFGSGTRLTVV.

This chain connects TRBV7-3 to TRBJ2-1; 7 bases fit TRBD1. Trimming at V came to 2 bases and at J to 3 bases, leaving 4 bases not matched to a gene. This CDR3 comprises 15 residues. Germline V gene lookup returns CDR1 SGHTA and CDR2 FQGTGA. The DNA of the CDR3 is TGTGCCAGCAGCTTACGGGCAGGGGGCTACAATGAGCAGTTCTTC. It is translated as CASSLRAGGYNEQFF.

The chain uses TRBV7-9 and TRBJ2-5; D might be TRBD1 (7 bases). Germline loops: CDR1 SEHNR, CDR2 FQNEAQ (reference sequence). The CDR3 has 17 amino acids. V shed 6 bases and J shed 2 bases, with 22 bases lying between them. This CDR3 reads CASRNVRGRGRQETQYF. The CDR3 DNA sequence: TGTGCCAGCAGAAACGTGAGGGGGCGAGGGAGGCAAGAGACCCAGTACTTC.